This TCR beta chain was sequenced for a study of blood T cell repertoires in COVID-19. Turning to the study itself: The United States, Italy and Spain supplied acute and convalescent COVID-19 samples. Sources were T cells, B-cell-depleted T cells, or PBMCs; the material itself was cDNA or gDNA.

J gave up 1 base and V 4 bases, and 5 bases lay outside the gene matches. The CDR3 loop spans 18 amino acids. Germline CDR1 SEHNR, CDR2 FQNEAQ (reference sequence). Original handling: Estimation of nucleated cell counts was performed using reference gene primer amplification. Using immunoSEQ multiplex PCR, the repertoire was profiled, and TCRdb retains in-frame clones only, with some absent. For V, J and clone size, that table is used; D and trimming come from the DNA. The sample carries some 120,000 clones, 60% to 80% recorded once. This TCR was recovered from a man in his sixties with acute or convalescent COVID-19. This rearrangement joins TRBV7-9 to TRBJ2-3, with 16 bases identical to TRBD2. Sequencing used peripheral blood. CDR3 amino acids: CASSSGTSGGAGTDTQYF. CDR3 in DNA: TGTGCCAGCAGCTCCGGGACTAGCGGGGGGGCGGGCACAGATACGCAGTATTTT. Together with reference TRBV7-9 and TRBJ2-3, the CDR3 gives the full variable domain: DTGVSQNPRHKITKRGQNVTFRCDPISEHNRLYWYRQTLGQGPEFLTYFQNEAQLEKSRLLSDRFSAERPKGSFSTLEIQRTEQGDSAMYLCASSSGTSGGAGTDTQYFGPGTRLTVL.